The present T cell receptor (beta chain) was sequenced within a study of OX40 agonist ivuxolimab in advanced cancers. The table came from immunoSEQ multiplex PCR; TCRdb's copy has only in-frame clones and leaves some out. The repertoire holds under 80,000 clones, with roughly 85% as singletons. Any history of autoimmune disease or systemic immunosuppression disqualified patients. The CDR3 extends over 14 amino acids. The V and J ends lost 2 bases and 10 bases respectively, with 15 bases between them. The germline V gene encodes CDR1 MNHEY and CDR2 SVGAGI. The receptor comes from an adult with an advanced solid tumor such as melanoma, head and neck, liver or kidney cancer. Here the sequenced sample was CD4+ or CD8+ T cells sorted from blood, taken in a trial of the OX40 agonist ivuxolimab. The genes are TRBV6-5 and TRBJ2-1, with D perhaps matching TRBD2 (5 bases). Written as DNA, the CDR3 is TGTGCCAGCAGTTACAAAGGACGGGATCGAGAGCAGTTCTTC. Translated: CASSYKGRDREQFF.